These 5 T cell receptor beta chains came from one sample sequenced in a study of Ad26.COV2.S vaccination and SARS-CoV-2 variants. Sample treatment: over 15 received Ad26.COV2.S at low or high dose, single or two shots; several received placebo; per-sample allocation not given. It was on day 63 after the first vaccine or placebo injection that samples were taken. Profiling relied on immunoSEQ multiplex PCR, and the TCRdb table lists in-frame clones only, not all of them. The data hold hundreds of thousands of clones, with 89% observed a single time. The source material was peripheral blood, sampled in a trial of Ad26.COV2.S vaccine versus placebo. These receptors all come from a person aged 18 to 59 who received the Ad26.COV2.S COVID-19 vaccine or a placebo.

The chain carries TRBV24-1 and TRBJ2-1, with TRBD2 identical over 9 bases. This CDR3 has 16 amino acids. CDR1 and CDR2 from the germline V gene are KGHDR and SFDVKD. The junction had 7 bases not matched to a gene; V was cut back by 4 bases and J by 4 bases. CDR3 sequence (DNA): TGTGCCACCAGTGACCCCACTAGCGGGTGGTACAATGAGCAGTTCTTC. It encodes CATSDPTSGWYNEQFF.

The table lists this clone with a count of one. This chain connects TRBV5-4 to TRBJ2-1; 11 bases align to TRBD2. Per germline, CDR1 SGHNT and CDR2 YYREEE (reference sequence). CDR3 length equals 16 residues. The V gene end was trimmed by 5 bases and the J gene end by 5 bases; junction bases not matched to a gene: 9. The CDR3: CASRPGSGGAHNEQFF. The CDR3 region has the DNA TGTGCCAGCAGACCGGGTAGCGGGGGGGCCCACAATGAGCAGTTCTTC.

This chain uses TRBV7-8 with TRBJ2-2; 8 bases line up with TRBD2. Germline loops: CDR1 SGHVS, CDR2 FQNEAQ. The CDR3 runs to 14 residues. V lost 5 bases and J lost 7; bases outside the gene matches: 6. The CDR3 spells CASSPGGVSGELFF. The CDR3 DNA is TGTGCCAGCAGCCCCGGGGGGGTCAGCGGGGAGCTGTTTTTT.

The chain combines TRBV3-1 (or the pseudogene TRBV3-2) with TRBJ1-1; the D is unclear. Germline CDR1 and CDR2: LGHDT and YNNKEL (reference sequence). V was pared by 4 bases and J by 5 bases, with 11 bases between. The CDR3 runs 13 residues. CDR3 bases: TGTGCCAGCAGCCTCCCGGGGTGGACTGAAGCTTTCTTT. This encodes CASSLPGWTEAFF.

V and J are TRBV29-1 and TRBJ2-2; D is perhaps TRBD2 (5 bases). V was shortened by 4 bases and J by 3 bases, with 18 bases between the two germline ends. The germline V gene encodes CDR1 SQVTM and CDR2 ANQGSEA. This CDR3 has 16 residues. CDR3 protein: CSVAGIGIKDTGELFF. The CDR3 nucleotides read TGCAGCGTTGCCGGGATTGGGATTAAGGACACCGGGGAGCTGTTTTTT.